This entry features one T cell receptor (beta chain) sequence. This clone was recorded only once. There is no known antigen for this receptor. No base quality values were provided; no much bigger clone lies one nucleotide off. Collaborating institutions collected whole blood in K2EDTA tubes following their own protocols. Collaborator samples were shipped for TCRbeta analysis as frozen whole blood, isolated PBMCs, or DNA extracted from either sample type. After removal of 3 bases from V and 0 bases from J, the junction retains 4 bases not matched to a gene. From its cysteine to its phenylalanine, the CDR3 spans 16 amino acids. Just the 48-base CDR3 DNA is kept, in frame starting at base 1. Taken from the germline V gene (reference sequence), the CDR1 and CDR2 loops are LNHDA and SQIVND. The immunoSEQ Assay, a bias-controlled multiplex PCR, was used to amplify TCRbeta CDR3 regions from genomic DNA. In the source study's methods: Within the assay, amplification of reference gene primers was used to estimate how many nucleated cells each sample contained. Sequence reads were collapsed and filtered to measure the absolute abundance of every unique TCRbeta CDR3 rearrangement. For each sample, productive Simpson clonality was calculated by taking the square root of Simpson's diversity index across productive rearrangements. Not all clones reach the TCRdb copy of this immuneACCESS table, which keeps in-frame sequences only. Checked studies attribute under half of the gap to unresolved V genes and leave the rest unexplained. That table supplies the V and J calls and clone size; D and trimming were determined from the DNA. The sample table shows around 150,000 clones, and roughly 91% are seen once. About 4.5% of the sample rests with the top ten.

The data stem from a study of blood T cell repertoires in COVID-19 (TCRdb year 2020). At the level of the whole study: Samples from collaborators originated in the United States, Italy and Spain and spanned both the acute and convalescent phases of COVID-19. The dataset comprised deeply sampled blood TCRbeta repertoires from subjects exposed to, actively infected with, or recovered from COVID-19. Sample metadata almost always included a de-identified subject ID, COVID-19 status, age in years and sex. Samples came from the ongoing ImmuneRACE study (first 160 participants) plus 1,254 subjects from 6 global collaborators. The material from the prospective study consisted of cDNA or gDNA derived from T cells, B-cell-depleted T cells, or PBMCs. The repertoires were released in a freely available public database intended as a resource for research on the immune response to SARS-CoV-2. Where HLA class I and class II types were available, the types were taken from metadata supplied by the sample provider, not from assay-based typing. On the study overall, not on this receptor specifically: The amount of clinical and demographic metadata varied by source and participant and was provided uncurated.

This receptor was taken from a woman aged 45-60 years with acute or convalescent COVID-19. The chain is assembled from TRBV19 and TRBJ1-3, with 8 junctional bases fitting TRBD1. The material sequenced was peripheral blood. The CDR3 protein: CASSIRGPSSGNTIYF. The nucleotides read TGTGCCAGTAGTATCAGGGGGCCGAGCTCTGGAAACACCATATATTTT.